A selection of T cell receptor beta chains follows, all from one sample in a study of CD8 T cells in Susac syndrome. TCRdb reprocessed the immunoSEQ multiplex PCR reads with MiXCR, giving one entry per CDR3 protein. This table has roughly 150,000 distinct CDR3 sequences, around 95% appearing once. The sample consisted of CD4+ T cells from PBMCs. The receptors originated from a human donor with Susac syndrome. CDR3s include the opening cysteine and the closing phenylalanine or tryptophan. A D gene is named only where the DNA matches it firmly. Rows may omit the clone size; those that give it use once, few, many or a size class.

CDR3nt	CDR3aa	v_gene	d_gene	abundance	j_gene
TGCAGTGCTAGACAGCGGGACCGATCCACTTTCAATAATTCACCCCTCCACTTT	CSARQRDRSTFNNSPLHF	TRBV20-1	.	.	TRBJ1-6
TGTGCCAGCAGTTACTCTTCCGGGGGCCTCTCTGGGGCCAACGTCCTGACTTTC	CASSYSSGGLSGANVLTF	TRBV6-2/TRBV6-3	.	.	TRBJ2-6
TGCAGCCCCGGGTCCAGCGAGCAGTACTTC	CSPGSSEQYF	TRBV29-1	.	.	TRBJ2-7
TGCAGTGAACAGGGGCCCTATGGCTACACCTTC	CSEQGPYGYTF	TRBV20-1	TRBD1	.	TRBJ1-2
TGCGCCAGCAGCTTGGTCGGGGGGGGCCCCTACAATGAGCAGTTCTTC	CASSLVGGGPYNEQFF	TRBV5-1	TRBD2	once	TRBJ2-1
TGTGCCAGCAGCTTAGCCTGGGTCAAAAGGGACAATGAGCAGTTCTTC	CASSLAWVKRDNEQFF	TRBV13	.	.	TRBJ2-1
TGTGCCAGCTCCTGGGGTGGGAACACTGAAGCTTTCTTT	CASSWGGNTEAFF	TRBV5-8	.	.	TRBJ1-1
TGCGCCAGCAGCCAAATGGGAACAGGGGCGGGTGACACCGGGGAGCTGTTTTTT	CASSQMGTGAGDTGELFF	TRBV4-1	TRBD1	.	TRBJ2-2
TGTGCCAGCAGCCAAGTCGGGGTCTCCTCTGGGGCCAACGTCCTGACTTTC	CASSQVGVSSGANVLTF	TRBV3-1	.	once	TRBJ2-6
TGCGCCAGCAGCTCGGGACTATACACAGATACGCAGTATTTT	CASSSGLYTDTQYF	TRBV5-1	TRBD2	.	TRBJ2-3
TGTGCCACCAGTGTCCTGCGGGGCGGTGGCAATCAGCCCCAGCATTTT	CATSVLRGGGNQPQHF	TRBV24-1	.	.	TRBJ1-5
TGCAGCGTCGAGACAGGAACCTACGAGCAGTACTTC	CSVETGTYEQYF	TRBV29-1	.	.	TRBJ2-7
TGCGCCAGCAGCTTTCAGGACCAAGAGACCCAGTACTTC	CASSFQDQETQYF	TRBV5-1	.	.	TRBJ2-5
TGTGCCAGCAACGGGAGGCGGTTAATCAGCAATCAGCCCCAGCATTTT	CASNGRRLISNQPQHF	TRBV11-3	.	once	TRBJ1-5
TGCAGTGCTAGAGATGTAAGGACGGTAGGTTACGAGCAGTACTTC	CSARDVRTVGYEQYF	TRBV20-1	.	.	TRBJ2-7
TGCAGTGCTAGACGACCGACAGGGGTTTACGAGCAGTACTTC	CSARRPTGVYEQYF	TRBV20-1	TRBD1	.	TRBJ2-7
TGTGCCAGCAGCGGTGGGACAGGGGGCAAAATCGGCTACGAGCAGTACTTC	CASSGGTGGKIGYEQYF	TRBV9	TRBD1	.	TRBJ2-7
TGTGCCAGCAGCCAAGGGCGGGAGACCCAGTACTTC	CASSQGRETQYF	TRBV3-1	.	few	TRBJ2-5
TGTGCCAGCAGTTTAGGAGCGGGGGGCCCTCACACAGATACGCAGTATTTT	CASSLGAGGPHTDTQYF	TRBV27	TRBD2	.	TRBJ2-3
TGTGCCAGCAGCCACCCCGCCCTCGGACGTTCACCCCTCCACTTT	CASSHPALGRSPLHF	TRBV3-1	.	once	TRBJ1-6
TGTGCCAGCAGCGTAAAAGATACGCAGTATTTT	CASSVKDTQYF	TRBV11-2	.	.	TRBJ2-3
TGTGCCAGCAGATCGGACAGCCAGAACTATGGCTACACCTTC	CASRSDSQNYGYTF	TRBV2	.	.	TRBJ1-2
TGCGCCAGTAAGACCGGGGATGGGGCCAACGTCCTGACTTTC	CASKTGDGANVLTF	TRBV5-1	.	.	TRBJ2-6
TGTGCCAGCGGGTCCTACGGGACTACGAACAATGAGCAGTTCTTC	CASGSYGTTNNEQFF	TRBV5-6	TRBD2	.	TRBJ2-1
TGCAGCGTGGCGGGACTAGCGGGGGCCCTAGCCAAAAACATTCAGTACTTC	CSVAGLAGALAKNIQYF	TRBV29-1	TRBD2	.	TRBJ2-4
TGCAGTGCTGCGACAGGTTTAAATCAGCCCCAGCATTTT	CSAATGLNQPQHF	TRBV20-1	.	.	TRBJ1-5
TGTGCCAGTAGTCCGCGACTAGCGGACAATGAGCAGTTCTTC	CASSPRLADNEQFF	TRBV19	TRBD2	.	TRBJ2-1
TGTGCCACCAGCAGAGATGCTTCAGAGGGGGGCCCCTACAATGAGCAGTTCTTC	CATSRDASEGGPYNEQFF	TRBV15	.	.	TRBJ2-1
TGTGCCAGCAGCCGGGGGCTCTACTACGAGCAGTACTTC	CASSRGLYYEQYF	TRBV6-5	.	.	TRBJ2-7
TGTGCCAGCAGCCAAACGGACAGGGGATGGCCCTACGAGCAGTACTTC	CASSQTDRGWPYEQYF	TRBV14	TRBD1	.	TRBJ2-7
TGTGCCAGCAGCAAGATAGCAGGAAATAATTCACCCCTCCACTTT	CASSKIAGNNSPLHF	TRBV21-1	.	.	TRBJ1-6
TGCAGCGTCGCTAGCGGCGAAAAGCAGTACTTC	CSVASGEKQYF	TRBV29-1	TRBD2	.	TRBJ2-7
TGCGCCAGCAGCCCCGATGAGGGGGGGAGGTATGCTTTCTTT	CASSPDEGGRYAFF	TRBV5-1	.	.	TRBJ1-1
TGCGCCAGCAGCTCATACAGGTATGGGGCCTACGAGCAGTACTTC	CASSSYRYGAYEQYF	TRBV5-1	.	.	TRBJ2-7
TGTGCCAGCTCACCGTCCGGGGGCGACTACAATGAGCAGTTCTTC	CASSPSGGDYNEQFF	TRBV18	.	.	TRBJ2-1
TGTGCCAGCAGCTTAGCGCAGGACGAGCAGTACTTC	CASSLAQDEQYF	TRBV7-2	.	.	TRBJ2-7
TGTGCCAGCAGCTTCGACGACGGAAGCTACGAGCAGTACTTC	CASSFDDGSYEQYF	TRBV7-2	.	.	TRBJ2-7
TGCAGCGTGCAGGGGGGCGACTATGGCTACACCTTC	CSVQGGDYGYTF	TRBV29-1	TRBD1	.	TRBJ1-2
TGTGCCAGCAGCGCTGGGACTAGCGGAACCTTCGGGAAGACCCAGTACTTC	CASSAGTSGTFGKTQYF	TRBV7-2	TRBD2	.	TRBJ2-5
TGCAGCGTGCGACAGGGAACGAGGGAGACCCAGTACTTC	CSVRQGTRETQYF	TRBV29-1	TRBD1	once	TRBJ2-5
TGTGCCAGTAGTATAGGGAAAGAAGAGACCCAGTACTTC	CASSIGKEETQYF	TRBV19	.	.	TRBJ2-5
TGTGCCAGTAGCCCCCCTGGGAATGGTTATGGCTACACCTTC	CASSPPGNGYGYTF	TRBV19	.	.	TRBJ1-2
TGCAGCGTCGTGAGCGGGAAATCGAACACCGGGGAGCTGTTTTTT	CSVVSGKSNTGELFF	TRBV29-1	TRBD2	.	TRBJ2-2
TGCGCCAGCAGACATCCGGGACAGGGGAGTGAAAAACTGTTTTTT	CASRHPGQGSEKLFF	TRBV4-1	TRBD1	.	TRBJ1-4
TGTGCCAGCAGCTGGTTTGATCAGCCCCAGCATTTT	CASSWFDQPQHF	TRBV2	.	.	TRBJ1-5